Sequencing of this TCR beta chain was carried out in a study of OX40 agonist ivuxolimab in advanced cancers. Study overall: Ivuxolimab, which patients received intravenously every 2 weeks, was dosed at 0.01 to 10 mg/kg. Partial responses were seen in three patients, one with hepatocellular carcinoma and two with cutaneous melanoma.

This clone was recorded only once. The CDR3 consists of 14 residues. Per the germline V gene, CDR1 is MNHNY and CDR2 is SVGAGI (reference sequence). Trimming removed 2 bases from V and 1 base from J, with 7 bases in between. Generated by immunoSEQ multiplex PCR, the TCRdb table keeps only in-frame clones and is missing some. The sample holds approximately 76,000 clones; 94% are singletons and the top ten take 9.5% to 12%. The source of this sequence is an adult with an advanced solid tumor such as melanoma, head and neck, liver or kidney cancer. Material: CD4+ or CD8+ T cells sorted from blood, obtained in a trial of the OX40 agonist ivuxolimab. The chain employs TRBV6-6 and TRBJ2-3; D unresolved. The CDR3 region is CASSYNGGTDTQYF. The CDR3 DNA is TGTGCCAGCAGTTACAACGGCGGCACAGATACGCAGTATTTT.